This TCR beta chain was identified during a study of T-cell memory formation after mild COVID-19. TCRdb fed the 5' RACE reads into MiXCR, producing one record per CDR3 protein. The sample gives around 320,000 distinct CDR3 sequences, over 11% of which show up once; around 20% is in the top ten. The CDR3 extends over 16 amino acids. Germline V gene lookup returns CDR1 MNHEY and CDR2 SMNVEV (reference sequence). The ends were cut back, 7 bases at V and 0 bases at J, with 13 bases in the middle. This clonotype was picked up a small number of times. This TCR came from a man aged 18-30 years who had mild COVID-19 (a few samples of this study predate the infection). Cell type and time point are not known. Sequencing was performed on PBMCs or a T cell subset sorted from them (not recorded which). The J gene is TRBJ1-6, the V gene TRBV27; D ambiguous. The CDR3 DNA reads as TGTGCCAGCACCCTGAGGGCAAGCTCCTATAATTCACCCCTCCACTTT. Protein product: CASTLRASSYNSPLHF.